The 6 T cell receptor beta chains presented below share a single source sample, sequenced in a study of T cell responses to AZD1222 COVID-19 vaccine. This table comes from immunoSEQ multiplex PCR, and its TCRdb copy is limited to in-frame clones, with some not included. Of roughly 51,000 clones detected, just over 85% appear once; the ten largest clones hold 5.5% to 7%. Material: peripheral blood, obtained 28 days after the second AZD1222 dose. These receptors all come from an adult who received the AZD1222 COVID-19 vaccine.

The gene calls are TRBV5-1 and TRBJ2-7; D may match TRBD1 or TRBD2 (5 bases each). The germline V gene has CDR1 SGHRS and CDR2 YFSETQ. The V gene lost 4 bases and the J gene lost 2 bases, with 13 bases spanning the gap. The CDR3 has 14 amino acids. The CDR3 here is CASSLERGTYEQYF. The CDR3 coding sequence is TGCGCCAGCAGCCTGGAACGGGGCACCTACGAGCAGTACTTC.

The sample holds one count of this clone. The CDR3 sequence: CASSPQRGGTDTQYF. As DNA, the CDR3 is TGTGCCAGCAGCCCGCAGCGGGGAGGCACAGATACGCAGTATTTT. This sequence joins TRBV7-2 and TRBJ2-3, with 7 nucleotides matching TRBD2. Germline trimming cut 5 bases from V and 1 base from J; bases unmatched to any gene: 6. The CDR3 loop spans 15 amino acids. In germline, CDR1 is SGHTA, CDR2 FQGNSA.

V is TRBV4-1 and J is TRBJ1-1, with D hard to call. The CDR3 is 14 residues long. Germline loops: CDR1 MGHRA, CDR2 YSYEKL. The V end lost 5 bases, the J end lost 1 base, and 11 bases lay between the germline ends. CDR3 amino acids: CASSTQTQNTEAFF. As DNA, the CDR3 is TGCGCCAGCAGCACCCAAACACAGAACACTGAAGCTTTCTTT.

The V call is TRBV10-3, the J call TRBJ1-5; D is unclear. CDR1 and CDR2 (germline): ENHRY, SYGVKD. The CDR3 has 14 residues. Trimming took off 2 bases at V and 0 bases at J, with 5 bases between the two ends. CDR3 loop: CAISERGSNQPQHF. CDR3 bases: TGTGCCATCAGTGAGCGGGGTAGCAATCAGCCCCAGCATTTT.

This chain links TRBV2 with TRBJ2-7, with TRBD2 identical over 7 bases. The CDR3 length is 15 residues. Looked up from germline, CDR1 is SNHLY and CDR2 is FYNNEI. After removal of 3 bases from V and 4 bases from J, the junction contained 9 bases not matched to a gene. CDR3 coding DNA: TGTGCCAGCAGTGATTTGGTCCTAGCGGATTACGAGCAGTACTTC. Amino acids: CASSDLVLADYEQYF.

CDR3 region: CASSQEGLYNEQFF. DNA of the CDR3: TGCGCCAGCAGCCAAGAGGGCCTGTACAATGAGCAGTTCTTC. The rearrangement links TRBV4-1 to TRBJ2-1; D remains unclear. Germline lookup yields CDR1 MGHRA and CDR2 YSYEKL. This CDR3 spans 14 amino acids. V was cut by 0 bases and J by 4 bases, with 7 bases left in between.